The rows below give T cell receptor beta chains drawn from one sample of a study of memory CD4+ T cells and cytomegalovirus serostatus. The protocol was immunoSEQ multiplex PCR, while the TCRdb copy is restricted to in-frame clones and leaves out a portion. Among under 45,000 clones listed, around 78% were seen once. The sequenced sample consisted of memory CD4+ T cells from blood. The receptor source for this set is an adult in good health and CMV-seronegative. CDR3s include the opening cysteine and the closing phenylalanine or tryptophan. D genes are given only for firm matches. Clone size is shown for a subset of rows, as once, few, many or a class of expanded clone.

length,V,size,D,J,CDR3,DNA
13,TRBV4-1,few,.,TRBJ2-5,CASSQGAQETQYF,TGCGCCAGCAGCCAAGGCGCCCAAGAGACCCAGTACTTC
15,TRBV5-4,once,TRBD2,TRBJ2-1,CASSPATSGVNEQFF,TGTGCCAGCAGCCCCGCGACTAGCGGGGTTAATGAGCAGTTCTTC
15,TRBV19,few,TRBD1,TRBJ1-1,CASSRKTGRGPEAFF,TGTGCCAGTAGTCGTAAGACAGGGAGGGGTCCTGAAGCTTTCTTT
15,TRBV11-2,.,.,TRBJ2-6,CASSLSVAGANVLTF,TGTGCCAGCAGCTTGAGCGTTGCTGGGGCCAACGTCCTGACTTTC
16,TRBV11-2,.,TRBD1,TRBJ1-1,CASSFQRTGGNTEAFF,TGTGCCAGCAGCTTTCAAAGGACAGGTGGAAACACTGAAGCTTTCTTT
14,TRBV30,once,TRBD2,TRBJ2-5,CAWSTGTIGGTQYF,TGTGCCTGGTCTACCGGGACTATAGGTGGGACCCAGTACTTC
13,TRBV7-9,.,.,TRBJ1-5,CASSLQGNQPQHF,TGTGCCAGCAGCCTACAGGGCAATCAGCCCCAGCATTTT
15,TRBV19,few,.,TRBJ2-5,CASSPGSSNWETQYF,TGTGCCAGTAGCCCGGGATCATCAAATTGGGAGACCCAGTACTTC
14,TRBV5-1,once,.,TRBJ1-2,CASSPGGQGTGYTF,TGCGCCAGCAGCCCCGGCGGGCAGGGTACTGGCTACACCTTC
14,TRBV9,few,.,TRBJ1-2,CASSGRTEFYGYTF,TGTGCCAGCAGCGGACGAACGGAATTCTATGGCTACACCTTC
15,TRBV19,.,TRBD1,TRBJ2-2,CASSAGTGGTGELFF,TGTGCCAGTAGTGCCGGGACAGGGGGGACCGGGGAGCTGTTTTTT
11,TRBV6-1,.,.,TRBJ1-5,CASSDNQPQHF,TGTGCCAGCAGCGACAATCAGCCCCAGCATTTT
17,TRBV5-1,.,.,TRBJ2-5,CASSLGLQQLAGETQYF,TGCGCCAGCAGCTTGGGGTTGCAACAGCTGGCAGGAGAGACCCAGTACTTC
12,TRBV14,.,.,TRBJ1-1,CASSQVRGKAFF,TGTGCCAGCAGCCAAGTTCGGGGGAAAGCTTTCTTT
16,TRBV27,few,TRBD1,TRBJ2-7,CASSRTGDSFSYEQYF,TGTGCCAGCAGCCGAACAGGGGACAGTTTTTCCTACGAGCAGTACTTC
13,TRBV6-6,.,.,TRBJ1-1,CASSPTGYTEAFF,TGTGCCAGCAGTCCCACTGGTTACACTGAAGCTTTCTTT
15,TRBV19,few,TRBD1,TRBJ1-5,CASSIDRERGQPQHF,TGTGCCAGTAGTATTGACAGGGAACGGGGTCAGCCCCAGCATTTT
15,TRBV6-5,.,TRBD1,TRBJ1-1,CASGQGGVLGAEAFF,TGTGCCAGCGGTCAGGGGGGGGTCCTGGGGGCTGAAGCTTTCTTT
13,TRBV6-4,.,.,TRBJ1-2,CASSDGLSYGYTF,TGTGCCAGCAGTGACGGTCTGAGCTATGGCTACACCTTC
14,TRBV5-1,.,.,TRBJ2-1,CASSFQGNNDEQFF,TGCGCCAGCAGCTTCCAGGGGAACAATGATGAGCAGTTCTTC
16,TRBV2,.,.,TRBJ1-4,CASSGLLGGLGEKLFF,TGTGCCAGCAGTGGGCTGTTAGGAGGGTTGGGTGAAAAACTGTTTTTT
14,TRBV7-2,once,TRBD2,TRBJ2-1,CASSVVGRGDEQFF,TGTGCCAGCAGCGTGGTTGGGCGGGGGGATGAGCAGTTCTTC
13,TRBV5-5,.,.,TRBJ1-1,CASSFQVNTEAFF,TGTGCCAGCAGCTTCCAGGTGAACACTGAAGCTTTCTTT
13,TRBV5-6,.,.,TRBJ2-1,CASSFGQYNEQFF,TGTGCCAGCAGCTTTGGGCAATACAATGAGCAGTTCTTC
15,TRBV6-6,few,TRBD1,TRBJ2-7,CASSSGTGYNYEQYF,TGTGCCAGCAGCTCGGGGACAGGGTATAACTACGAGCAGTACTTC
14,TRBV5-1,few,.,TRBJ1-6,CASSLDRARSPLHF,TGCGCCAGCAGCTTGGATCGCGCGAGGTCACCCCTCCACTTT
14,TRBV6-6,.,TRBD1,TRBJ2-7,CASSLGQGKYEQYF,TGTGCCAGCAGTTTGGGACAGGGGAAATACGAGCAGTACTTC
12,TRBV29-1,.,.,TRBJ1-1,CSVGGGGTEAFF,TGCAGCGTTGGGGGAGGGGGCACTGAAGCTTTCTTT
16,TRBV10-3,once,.,TRBJ2-3,CAISESTGRSTDTQYF,TGTGCCATCAGTGAGTCAACAGGGCGGTCTACAGATACGCAGTATTTT